Below, 3 T cell receptor beta chains from the same sample are listed, as sequenced in a study of vaccination and CD4 T cells after COVID-19. Treatment indicated: approximately nine-day PBMC culture with coronavirus spike peptide pools or control peptides (ViraFEST assay). Sequenced with the Oncomine TCR Beta short-read assay was DNA taken from cultured CD4+ T cells. In TCRdb, the PCR reads were re-called with MiXCR into one record per CDR3 protein. The repertoire holds roughly 11,000 distinct CDR3 sequences, with 40% to 60% as singletons. These receptors have no identified antigens. The specimen was CD4+ T cells from blood, cultured in vitro. Receptors originate from a human donor who had recovered from COVID-19.

The chain combines TRBV10-3 with TRBJ1-4, with D possibly TRBD1 on 5 matching bases. CDR1 and CDR2 from the germline V gene are ENHRY and SYGVKD. The CDR3 is 16 residues long. Trimming removed 3 bases at V and 0 bases at J, with 11 bases between. CDR3 in DNA: TGTGCCATCAGTGATCGGGACCCCGCAACTAATGAAAAACTGTTTTTT. Its protein is CAISDRDPATNEKLFF.

There are a few counts of this clonotype. This chain links TRBV15 with TRBJ1-2, with 8 positions matching TRBD1. The CDR3 is 15 residues long. Germline CDR1 is LNHNV and CDR2 is YYDKDF (reference sequence). Unmatched junction bases numbered 6, after V lost 6 bases and J lost 0 bases. The DNA of the CDR3 is TGTGCCACCAGGACGGACAGGGCCCCTAACTATGGCTACACCTTC. Its translation: CATRTDRAPNYGYTF.

This clonotype was counted between two and nine times. The chain uses TRBV7-6 and TRBJ2-7, with TRBD1 identical over 8 bases. This CDR3 is 13 amino acids long. V trimming: 5 bases; J trimming: 4 bases; junction bases outside the gene matches: 4. Germline CDR1 reads SGHVS; CDR2 reads FNYEAQ. The CDR3 loop reads CASSEYRGYEQYF. Written as DNA, the CDR3 is TGTGCCAGCAGCGAATACAGGGGGTACGAGCAGTACTTC. The full variable domain, its missing parts supplied by reference TRBV7-6 and TRBJ2-7, is GAGVSQSPRYKVTKRGQDVALRCDPISGHVSLYWYRQALGQGPEFLTYFNYEAQQDKSGLPNDRFSAERPEGSISTLTIQRTEQRDSAMYRCASSEYRGYEQYFGPGTRLTVT.